The 12 T cell receptor beta chains below come from one sample, sequenced in a study of CD8 T cells in ankylosing spondylitis. TCRdb redid the calling of the 5' RACE reads with MiXCR, one entry per CDR3 protein. The data contain around 250,000 distinct CDR3 sequences, about 20% of them singletons. Sequencing was carried out using blood, either unsorted or a sorted T cell fraction (not recorded which). These receptors were collected from a male donor with ankylosing spondylitis or in good health (not recorded which).

This rearrangement joins TRBV16 to TRBJ1-3; a possible D gene is TRBD1 (6 bases). From germline, CDR1 is KGHSY and CDR2 FQNENV. V shed 3 bases and J shed 4 bases, with 7 bases lying between them. This CDR3 is built from 13 residues. CDR3 sequence reads: CASSHGQGNTIYF. In nucleotides, the CDR3 is TGTGCCAGCAGCCACGGACAGGGAAACACCATATATTTT.

The chain carries TRBV14 and TRBJ2-7; 12 bases map to TRBD2. The CDR3 has 16 residues. J lost 3 bases, V lost 4 bases, and 7 bases had no gene match. Germline V CDR1 and CDR2: SGHDN, FVKESK. CDR3 residues: CASSPWTSGILYEQYF. The CDR3 DNA reads as TGTGCCAGCAGCCCATGGACTAGCGGGATCCTCTACGAGCAGTACTTC. The variable domain in full, completed from reference TRBV14 and TRBJ2-7, reads EAGVTQFPSHSVIEKGQTVTLRCDPISGHDNLYWYRRVMGKEIKFLLHFVKESKQDESGMPNNRFLAERTGGTYSTLKVQPAELEDSGVYFCASSPWTSGILYEQYFGPGTRLTVT.

This clonotype was seen ten or more times. The rearrangement joins TRBV13 to TRBJ2-2; the D gene is possibly TRBD2 (5 bases). Germline V CDR1 and CDR2: PRHDT, FYEKMQ (reference sequence). CDR3 size: 13 residues. The V end lost 0 bases, the J end lost 9 bases, and 8 bases lay between the germline ends. CDR3 residues: CASSLGRTRELFF. In nucleotides, the CDR3 is TGTGCCAGCAGCTTAGGAAGGACTCGGGAGCTGTTTTTT. The full variable domain, its missing parts supplied by reference TRBV13 and TRBJ2-2, is AAGVIQSPRHLIKEKRETATLKCYPIPRHDTVYWYQQGPGQDPQFLISFYEKMQSDKGSIPDRFSAQQFSDYHSELNMSSLELGDSALYFCASSLGRTRELFFGEGSRLTVL.

The chain links TRBV12-3 or TRBV12-4 to TRBJ2-7, with 7 bases matching TRBD1. The V segment lost 4 bases and the J segment 0 bases; nucleotides outside the gene matches: 3. This CDR3 has 14 amino acids. CDR3 loop: CASSSGTVSYEQYF. CDR3 nucleotide sequence: TGTGCCAGCAGTTCTGGGACAGTCTCCTACGAGCAGTACTTC.

This clonotype was counted only a few times. V is TRBV7-2 and J is TRBJ2-7, with 7 bases identical to TRBD2. Germline CDR1 and CDR2: SGHTA and FQGNSA. With V trimmed by 1 base and J by 4 bases, 4 bases remained unmatched. The CDR3 runs to 14 residues. The CDR3 loop is CASSLERDYYEQYF. DNA of the CDR3: TGTGCCAGCAGCTTAGAAAGGGACTATTACGAGCAGTACTTC.

This clonotype was seen only a few times. V and J are TRBV9 and TRBJ2-3; D remains unclear. V shed 4 bases and J shed 2 bases, with 20 bases lying between them. Germline CDR1 is SGDLS and CDR2 is YYNGEE. The CDR3 runs to 17 residues. The CDR3 spells CASSPRPIPGPTDTQYF. The DNA of the CDR3 is TGTGCCAGCAGCCCTCGACCCATCCCCGGCCCCACAGATACGCAGTATTTT.

The table lists this clonotype with a few counts. V is TRBV10-3 and J is TRBJ2-7; D remains unclear. The CDR3 spans 15 residues. V lost 0 bases to trimming and J lost 4 bases, with 13 bases between them. CDR1 and CDR2 from the germline V gene are ENHRY and SYGVKD. In nucleotides, the CDR3 is TGTGCCATCAGTGAGTCGGTTTCTCAGGATTACGAGCAGTACTTC. Translated: CAISESVSQDYEQYF.

The rearrangement uses TRBV2 and TRBJ2-5; D perhaps matches TRBD1 (6 bases). Germline CDR1 is SNHLY and CDR2 is FYNNEI. Trimming cost V 6 bases and J 5 bases, with 25 bases left between them. This CDR3 has 17 residues. The CDR3 protein is CASRALTPGTKGETQYF. DNA for the CDR3: TGTGCCAGCAGAGCTCTCACCCCCGGGACAAAGGGGGAGACCCAGTACTTC.

There are many counts of this clonotype. V is TRBV12-3 or TRBV12-4 and J is TRBJ2-2, with 8 positions matching TRBD1. Trimming cost V 3 bases and J 2 bases; bases outside gene matches: 2. CDR3 length: 15 residues. DNA of the CDR3: TGTGCCAGCAGTTTGGACAGGGTCAACACCGGGGAGCTGTTTTTT. This translates into CASSLDRVNTGELFF.

This clonotype was detected ten times or more. The chain combines TRBV29-1 with TRBJ2-7; D not resolved. From germline, CDR1 is SQVTM and CDR2 ANQGSEA. V was trimmed by 5 bases and J by 1 base, leaving 12 bases between them. The CDR3 has 13 amino acids. CDR3 bases: TGCAGCGTTACTTCGGACGGGTCCTACGAGCAGTACTTC. Its protein is CSVTSDGSYEQYF.

Only a few counts were recorded for this clonotype. This chain joins TRBV9 and TRBJ2-3; 8 bases match TRBD2. CDR3 length: 14 amino acids. Germline lookup yields CDR1 SGDLS and CDR2 YYNGEE. V lost 2 bases and J lost 5; bases outside the gene matches: 4. The CDR3 sequence is CASSVGTREDTQYF. DNA of the CDR3: TGTGCCAGCAGCGTCGGGACTAGAGAAGATACGCAGTATTTT.

This clonotype has just a few counts. V and J are TRBV7-8 and TRBJ2-3; weak D call: TRBD1 (5 bases). Germline lookup yields CDR1 SGHVS and CDR2 FQNEAQ. There are 15 residues in the CDR3. V was trimmed by 1 base and J by 5 bases, leaving 13 bases between them. The CDR3 loop reads CASSLEVQGVDTQYF. The CDR3, as DNA: TGTGCCAGCAGCTTAGAGGTCCAGGGCGTAGATACGCAGTATTTT.